Each of the 24 T cell receptor beta chains below was sequenced from the same sample in a study of vaccination and CD4 T cells after COVID-19. Sequencing of DNA taken from cultured CD4+ T cells relied on the Oncomine TCR Beta short-read assay. TCRdb re-called the PCR reads through MiXCR, storing one row per CDR3 protein. The table has under 9,000 distinct CDR3 sequences, 70% to 85% seen once. Their recognized antigens are unknown. Treatment meaning: roughly 11-day PBMC culture with coronavirus spike peptide pools or control peptides (ViraFEST assay). According to the study, CD4+ T cells from the unexposed donor were gathered ahead of the COVID-19 pandemic (2011-2018). Sequencing used CD4+ T cells from blood, cultured in vitro. These receptors were obtained from a human donor in good health.

This clonotype came up a few times. V and J are TRBV19 and TRBJ1-1, with 10 bases aligning to TRBD1. Germline CDR1 LNHDA, CDR2 SQIVND (reference sequence). The V and J ends lost 6 bases and 4 bases, in that order; junction bases with no gene match: 11. The CDR3 length is 16 residues. CDR3 protein: CASRAGPGQGSTEAFF. In DNA form, the CDR3 reads TGTGCCAGTAGGGCGGGCCCGGGACAGGGGAGCACTGAAGCTTTCTTT.

The CDR3 sequence: CATSSYGQGARETQYF. CDR3 nucleotide sequence: TGTGCCACCAGCAGTTATGGACAGGGGGCCAGGGAGACCCAGTACTTC. This chain links TRBV15 with TRBJ2-5, with TRBD1 identical over 11 bases. Trimming at V came to 3 bases and at J to 5 bases, leaving 8 bases not matched to a gene. Per the germline V gene, CDR1 is LNHNV and CDR2 is YYDKDF (reference sequence). CDR3 length: 16 residues.

This clonotype has only a few counts. The chain is built from TRBV4-1 and TRBJ1-3; D gene uncertain. The V gene's germline CDR1 is MGHRA and CDR2 YSYEKL. Deletions cut 2 bases from V and 0 bases from J, with 11 bases between. This CDR3 is built from 16 residues. The CDR3 region has the DNA TGCGCCAGCAGCCAACGAATACTGGACTCTGGAAACACCATATATTTT. This translates into CASSQRILDSGNTIYF.

J is TRBJ1-1 and V is TRBV6-4, with a weak D call TRBD1 (5 bases). Germline-derived CDR1 and CDR2 are MRHNA and SNTAGT. The ends were cut back, 3 bases at V and 5 bases at J, with 10 bases in the middle. The CDR3 contains 13 residues. The CDR3 DNA is TGTGCCAGCAGTGAGGGGGGTAGGACTGAAGCTTTCTTT. Encoded protein: CASSEGGRTEAFF.

The V and J genes are TRBV2 and TRBJ1-1; D unclear. Germline V gives CDR1 SNHLY, CDR2 FYNNEI. This CDR3 is 14 amino acids long. The V and J ends lost 3 bases and 3 bases respectively, with 11 bases between them. CDR3 bases: TGTGCCAGCAGTGATCAGGTTATGGACACTGAAGCTTTCTTT. It is translated as CASSDQVMDTEAFF.

The chain employs TRBV2 and TRBJ1-6, with TRBD1 identical over 7 bases. The CDR3 length is 13 residues. The J segment lost 8 bases and the V segment lost 4 bases, leaving 2 bases of the junction unmatched. CDR1 is SNHLY and CDR2 is FYNNEI in the germline V gene. In DNA, the CDR3 is TGTGCCAGCAGTGCCAGGGGGGATTCACCCCTCCACTTT. Amino acids: CASSARGDSPLHF.

The V call is TRBV20-1, the J call TRBJ2-5; the D is unclear. The CDR3 extends over 13 amino acids. The germline V gene encodes CDR1 DFQATT and CDR2 SNEGSKA (reference sequence). Trimming pared 5 bases from V and 5 bases from J, leaving 15 bases between. CDR3 region: CSAGRIDGETQYF. In nucleotides, the CDR3 is TGCAGTGCTGGACGAATCGATGGGGAGACCCAGTACTTC.

This chain links TRBV6-5 with TRBJ1-1; unclear D gene. Trimming shortened V by 3 bases and J by 2 bases, and 13 bases separated the two germline ends. The CDR3 extends over 15 amino acids. CDR1 is MNHEY, CDR2 SVGAGI, per germline. CDR3 protein: CASSYRFDTNTEAFF. CDR3 sequence (DNA): TGTGCCAGCAGTTATAGGTTTGACACTAACACTGAAGCTTTCTTT.

The rearrangement joins TRBV20-1 to TRBJ2-5; D is undetermined. The germline V gene has CDR1 DFQATT and CDR2 SNEGSKA (reference sequence). The CDR3 extends over 13 amino acids. V was cut by 1 base and J by 2 bases, with 8 bases left in between. CDR3 sequence reads: CSARVATQETQYF. The DNA of the CDR3 is TGCAGTGCTAGAGTGGCGACACAAGAGACCCAGTACTTC.

This sequence joins TRBV6-5 and TRBJ1-1, with D tentatively TRBD1 (6 bases). Per the germline V gene, CDR1 is MNHEY and CDR2 is SVGAGI. The CDR3 covers 15 residues. Trimming removed 4 bases at V and 5 bases at J, with 17 bases between. This chain's CDR3 is CASSSYQLGGTEAFF. CDR3 nucleotide sequence: TGTGCCAGCAGTTCTTACCAATTAGGGGGAACTGAAGCTTTCTTT.

This clonotype has a handful of counts. The chain joins TRBV2 to TRBJ2-7; no clear D gene. The CDR3 consists of 13 residues. The V end lost 7 bases, the J end lost 4 bases, and 14 bases lay between the germline ends. Germline V gene sequence: CDR1 SNHLY, CDR2 FYNNEI. CDR3 sequence: CASTEQVLYEQYF. CDR3 sequence (DNA): TGTGCCAGCACAGAGCAGGTTTTATACGAGCAGTACTTC.

The chain recombines TRBV20-1 with TRBJ2-3; D remains unclear. The V and J ends lost 8 bases and 3 bases respectively, with 24 bases between them. CDR1 is DFQATT and CDR2 is SNEGSKA in the germline V gene (reference sequence). This CDR3 contains 16 residues. CDR3 in DNA: TGCAGTCCCTCGTCCTCGGGCCAGCGAAGGACAGATACGCAGTATTTT. Translated: CSPSSSGQRRTDTQYF.

The V and J genes are TRBV7-2 and TRBJ1-3; 8 positions match TRBD1. CDR3 length: 15 residues. Germline V gene lookup returns CDR1 SGHTA and CDR2 FQGNSA. Trimming removed 6 bases from V and 4 bases from J; junction bases left unmatched: 8. CDR3 sequence: CASRLTGERGNTIYF. As DNA, the CDR3 is TGTGCCAGCAGGTTGACAGGGGAAAGGGGAAACACCATATATTTT.

The CDR3 bases are TGTGCCACCAGCAGAGACAGGGTCGGGCAGCCCCAGCATTTT. It specifies CATSRDRVGQPQHF. This chain joins TRBV15 and TRBJ1-5, with D possibly being TRBD1 (5 bases). The germline CDR1 and CDR2 sequences are LNHNV and YYDKDF (reference sequence). Trimming left V 0 bases short and J 7 bases short, with 10 bases between. The CDR3 runs to 14 residues.

The genes are TRBV6-1 and TRBJ1-3, with TRBD1 matching 7 bases. CDR3 length: 15 residues. Germline CDR1 and CDR2: MNHNS and SASEGT. The V and J ends lost 5 bases and 0 bases, in that order; junction bases with no gene match: 4. DNA for the CDR3: TGTGCCAGCAGTAGGGACAGCTTCTCTGGAAACACCATATATTTT. The encoded protein is CASSRDSFSGNTIYF.

This clonotype was recorded only once. CDR3 region: CASSFGRVASQHF. The DNA for the CDR3 is TGTGCCAGCAGTTTCGGCAGGGTTGCCTCCCAGCATTTT. The chain has TRBV12-3 or TRBV12-4 and TRBJ1-5; D possibly corresponds to TRBD1 (5 bases). Trimming shortened V by 3 bases and J by 11 bases, and 14 bases separated the two germline ends. This CDR3 has 13 amino acids.

The CDR3 reads CSARTSLNTDTQYF. CDR3 in DNA: TGCAGTGCTAGAACCAGTCTGAACACAGATACGCAGTATTTT. The chain has TRBV20-1 and TRBJ2-3; D ambiguous. CDR1 is DFQATT, CDR2 SNEGSKA, per germline (reference sequence). Trimming shortened V by 2 bases and J by 2 bases, and 11 bases separated the two germline ends. The CDR3 is made up of 14 amino acids.

This clonotype was picked up a small number of times. The chain employs TRBV10-3 and TRBJ1-6; 7 bases line up with TRBD1. The length of the CDR3 is 15 residues. Germline CDR1 and CDR2: ENHRY and SYGVKD. V lost 6 bases and J lost 0; bases outside the gene matches: 2. The CDR3 nucleotides read TGTGCCATCAGGGGGGACAGCTCCTATAATTCACCCCTCCACTTT. This encodes CAIRGDSSYNSPLHF.

With regard to this clonotype: The DNA is omitted, as the CDR3 cannot be located on it reliably, and the CDR3 follows TCRdb's listing. V and J are TRBV2 and TRBJ2-2. The CDR3 is 14 amino acids long, termini counted. Germline assignment: CDR1 SNHLY and CDR2 FYNNEI. CDR3 sequence reads: CASSEALRAGELFF.

The chain recombines TRBV4-1 with TRBJ2-6, with 12 bases fitting TRBD1. CDR3 length: 16 residues. The trim removed 7 bases at V and 2 bases at J, leaving 3 bases unmatched. The germline V gene encodes CDR1 MGHRA and CDR2 YSYEKL. CDR3 sequence: CASNWDRGPGANVLTF. CDR3 nucleotide sequence: TGCGCCAGCAATTGGGACAGGGGGCCTGGGGCCAACGTCCTGACTTTC.

The chain carries TRBV19 and TRBJ1-5; D unresolved. Per the germline V gene, CDR1 is LNHDA and CDR2 is SQIVND (reference sequence). This CDR3 is 14 amino acids long. Deletions cut 5 bases from V and 8 bases from J, with 16 bases between. The CDR3 region is CASSPSVPVEPQHF. DNA for the CDR3: TGTGCCAGTAGTCCTTCGGTCCCTGTGGAGCCCCAGCATTTT.

The rearrangement uses TRBV6-1 and TRBJ1-1, with D hard to call. CDR1 is MNHNS and CDR2 is SASEGT in the germline V gene. V was trimmed by 7 bases and J by 1 base, leaving 13 bases between them. The CDR3 totals 14 residues. The DNA for the CDR3 is TGTGCCAGCATGGCGGAGCCTAGGAACACTGAAGCTTTCTTT. Encoded protein: CASMAEPRNTEAFF.

V is TRBV19 and J is TRBJ1-5, with D possibly being TRBD1 (6 bases). Germline V lookup: CDR1 LNHDA, CDR2 SQIVND (reference sequence). V lost 6 bases to trimming and J lost 7 bases, with 19 bases between them. The CDR3 is made up of 15 amino acids. CDR3 sequence reads: CASRPVGGQGQPQHF. In DNA, the CDR3 is TGTGCCAGTAGACCCGTCGGGGGGCAAGGACAGCCCCAGCATTTT.

The chain carries TRBV21-1 and TRBJ1-3; TRBD1, the table's D call, was not compared with the DNA. TRBV21-1 is termed a pseudogene. The CDR3 has 15 amino acids. The CDR3 region is CASRRTVLSGNTIYF. In DNA form, the CDR3 reads TGTGCCAGCAGAAGGACAGTTCTCTCTGGAAACACCATATATTTT.